The 8 T cell receptor beta chains below come from one sample, sequenced in a study of T-cell memory formation after mild COVID-19. TCRdb re-called the 5' RACE reads through MiXCR, storing one row per CDR3 protein. The sample includes hundreds of thousands of distinct CDR3 sequences, roughly 15% seen only once; the top ten take 20% to 25%. The sequenced sample consisted of PBMCs or a T cell subset sorted from them (not recorded which). The source is a man aged 18-30 years who had mild COVID-19 (a few samples of this study predate the infection). Cell type and time point are not known.

The V gene is TRBV5-8, the J gene TRBJ2-3, with TRBD1 as a possible D gene (5 bases). Trimming shortened V by 1 base and J by 2 bases, and 11 bases separated the two germline ends. The CDR3 loop spans 15 amino acids. The germline V gene has CDR1 SGHTS and CDR2 YDEGEE. The CDR3 protein is CASSLPGAYTDTQYF. The CDR3 nucleotides read TGTGCCAGCAGCTTGCCTGGGGCCTACACAGATACGCAGTATTTT.

In this sample, this clonotype turned up a few times. The chain links TRBV20-1 to TRBJ2-5; 7 positions agree with TRBD1. This CDR3 contains 12 residues. The V gene end was trimmed by 7 bases and the J gene end by 4 bases; junction bases not matched to a gene: 6. CDR1 and CDR2 (germline): DFQATT, SNEGSKA (reference sequence). This CDR3 is CSGSGQRETQYF. For the CDR3, the DNA is TGCAGTGGCTCGGGACAGCGAGAGACCCAGTACTTC.

The gene calls are TRBV7-8 and TRBJ1-5, with D uncertain. The V end was cut by 0 bases, the J end by 4 bases, with 10 bases between. This CDR3 is built from 15 residues. Germline V lookup: CDR1 SGHVS, CDR2 FQNEAQ. CDR3 sequence: CASSLAGIFNQPQHF. The CDR3 bases are TGTGCCAGCAGCTTAGCGGGGATTTTTAATCAGCCCCAGCATTTT.

This clonotype has only a few counts. The CDR3 region has the DNA TGTGCCTGGAGGTTTCCAGGGGGAGACTATGGCTACACCTTC. This gives the protein CAWRFPGGDYGYTF. This chain joins TRBV30 and TRBJ1-2, with 7 bases lining up with TRBD1. From germline, CDR1 is GTSNPN and CDR2 SVGIG (reference sequence). J lost 3 bases, V lost 3 bases, and 7 bases had no gene match. CDR3 size: 14 residues.

This clonotype was counted ten times or more. This chain uses TRBV6-5 with TRBJ1-1; possible D gene TRBD1, 5 bases. V lost 2 bases and J 3 bases, leaving 7 bases between the germline ends. Germline-derived CDR1 and CDR2 are MNHEY and SVGAGI. There are 13 residues in the CDR3. Here the CDR3 DNA reads TGTGCCAGCAGTTACCGGGGGGACACTGAAGCTTTCTTT. Protein: CASSYRGDTEAFF.

This clonotype has just a few counts. This chain joins TRBV5-1 and TRBJ2-2, with D perhaps TRBD2 (5 bases). The CDR3 sequence is 15 residues long. V was cut by 1 base and J by 6 bases, with 13 bases left in between. CDR1 and CDR2 (germline): SGHRS, YFSETQ. CDR3 amino acids: CASSLKGDLPGELFF. The CDR3 DNA is TGCGCCAGCAGCTTGAAGGGAGATCTACCCGGGGAGCTGTTTTTT.

This clonotype was counted between two and nine times. J is TRBJ2-3 and V is TRBV10-3, with D hard to call. The CDR3 is 12 residues long. Trimming pared 4 bases from V and 8 bases from J, leaving 10 bases between. Germline V gives CDR1 ENHRY, CDR2 SYGVKD. DNA for the CDR3: TGTGCCATCAGTGGTTCGAAAAGTACGCAGTATTTT. This sequence encodes CAISGSKSTQYF.

This clonotype was observed a few times. V usage is TRBV10-2 and J usage is TRBJ1-6; D is possibly TRBD1 (6 bases). The germline CDR1 and CDR2 sequences are WSHSY and SAAADI. Trimming removed 6 bases at V and 7 bases at J, with 13 bases between. CDR3 length: 14 amino acids. This CDR3 reads CASRNRVFNSPLHF. Here the CDR3 DNA reads TGCGCCAGCAGGAACAGGGTTTTCAATTCACCCCTCCACTTT.